This is a list of T cell receptor beta chains from one sample in a study of CD8+CD57+ T cells in acquired aplastic anemia. MiXCR, applied by TCRdb to the reads, yields one record per CDR3 protein. The sample holds approximately 200,000 distinct CDR3 sequences, approximately 50% seen once. The specimen sequenced was sorted CD4+, CD8+, or CD8+CD57+ T cells (not recorded which) from PBMCs. The receptors were gathered from a human donor in good health, serving as a control. CDR3s include the opening cysteine and the closing phenylalanine or tryptophan. Each record gives: V gene, J gene, CDR3 protein.

v_gene: TRBV10-1
j_gene: TRBJ1-2
CDR3aa: CASSGTGGGYTF

v_gene: TRBV19
j_gene: TRBJ1-1
CDR3aa: CASKGGNRENTEAFF

v_gene: TRBV11-2
j_gene: TRBJ2-1
CDR3aa: CASSAHSAGTFIGFYNEQFF

v_gene: TRBV2
j_gene: TRBJ2-7
CDR3aa: CASSEGLAQSRRYF

v_gene: TRBV7-2
j_gene: TRBJ2-7
CDR3aa: CASSFIALSSYEQYF

v_gene: TRBV12-3/TRBV12-4
j_gene: TRBJ1-1
CDR3aa: CASSLGRGLPSNTEAFF

v_gene: TRBV10-3
j_gene: TRBJ2-1
CDR3aa: CAIRGDRGLNNEQFF

v_gene: TRBV5-1
j_gene: TRBJ1-6
CDR3aa: CASRAVVGADSPLHF

v_gene: TRBV24-1
j_gene: TRBJ2-3
CDR3aa: CATSLHGSSTDTQYF

v_gene: TRBV12-3/TRBV12-4
j_gene: TRBJ1-3
CDR3aa: CASSRRGLGNTIYF

v_gene: TRBV5-1
j_gene: TRBJ2-3
CDR3aa: CASSMAGTDYTDTQYF

v_gene: TRBV7-9
j_gene: TRBJ2-7
CDR3aa: CASSGTAYEQYF

v_gene: TRBV7-2
j_gene: TRBJ2-1
CDR3aa: CASRAGANEQFF

v_gene: TRBV7-2
j_gene: TRBJ2-7
CDR3aa: CASSPTSRGSYEQYF

v_gene: TRBV7-9
j_gene: TRBJ2-3
CDR3aa: CASRAAGNTDTQYF

v_gene: TRBV5-1
j_gene: TRBJ1-2
CDR3aa: CASSFLQGEKDYGYTF

v_gene: TRBV5-1
j_gene: TRBJ1-2
CDR3aa: CASSFDPDRADTF

v_gene: TRBV7-2
j_gene: TRBJ2-7
CDR3aa: CASSLGVLGAGEQYF

v_gene: TRBV7-2
j_gene: TRBJ2-1
CDR3aa: CASSFDRANEQFF

v_gene: TRBV5-4
j_gene: TRBJ2-1
CDR3aa: CASSLVGTALYNEQFF

v_gene: TRBV6-1
j_gene: TRBJ2-3
CDR3aa: CASEPGGGVYTDTQYF

v_gene: TRBV7-2
j_gene: TRBJ2-7
CDR3aa: CASSLIGVEQYF

v_gene: TRBV19
j_gene: TRBJ1-5
CDR3aa: CASSATTGISNQPQHF

v_gene: TRBV7-3
j_gene: TRBJ2-1
CDR3aa: CASSEGGSSYNEQFF

v_gene: TRBV29-1
j_gene: TRBJ2-7
CDR3aa: CSALDRTSYEQYF